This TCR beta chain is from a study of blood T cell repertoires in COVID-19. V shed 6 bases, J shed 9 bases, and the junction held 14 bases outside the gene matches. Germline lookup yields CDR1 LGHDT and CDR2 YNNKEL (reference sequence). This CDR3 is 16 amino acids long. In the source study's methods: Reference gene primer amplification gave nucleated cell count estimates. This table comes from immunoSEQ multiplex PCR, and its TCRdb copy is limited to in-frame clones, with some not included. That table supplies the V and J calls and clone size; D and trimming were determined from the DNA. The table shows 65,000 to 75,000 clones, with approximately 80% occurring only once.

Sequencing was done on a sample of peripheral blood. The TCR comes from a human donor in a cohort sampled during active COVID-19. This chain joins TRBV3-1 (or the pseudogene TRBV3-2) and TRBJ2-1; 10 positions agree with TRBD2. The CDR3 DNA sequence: TGTGCCAGCAGTCCGGAGAAGCGGGGGGGCTTTAGTGAGCAGTTCTTC. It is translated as CASSPEKRGGFSEQFF.